Reported below is one T cell receptor (beta chain). Antigen unknown. Sorting based on CD45RO/CCR7/CD25/CD127/CD95/CD27 separated CD4+ naive, central memory, regulatory and stem cell-like memory cells. The data belong to a study of beta chain features in type 1 diabetes. Findings and caveats of the study: Shorter TCRB CDR3s, moderately but significantly so, marked every one of the four CD4+ subsets in Type 1 diabetes patients.

This CDR3 has 16 residues. Germline V gene sequence: CDR1 SGHTA, CDR2 FQGNSA. V was pared by 1 base and J by 1 base, with 3 bases of the junction left unmatched. Expressed TCRB transcripts were sequenced because the isolated RNA had all been reverse transcribed beforehand. TCRdb's copy holds only in-frame clones and misses some; the assay was immunoSEQ multiplex PCR. The data contain roughly 160,000 clones, roughly 8% of them singletons. The specimen was central memory CD4+ T cells from blood. The clonotype was recovered from a man aged 18 to 30 with type 1 diabetes. V gene TRBV7-2 combines with J gene TRBJ2-1, with 8 bases matching TRBD2. The CDR3 loop is CASSLGGGGSYNEQFF. DNA of the CDR3: TGTGCCAGCAGCTTAGGGGGCGGGGGGTCCTACAATGAGCAGTTCTTC. Drawing the rest from reference TRBV7-2 and TRBJ2-1, the complete variable domain is GAGVSQSPSNKVTEKGKDVELRCDPISGHTALYWYRQSLGQGLEFLIYFQGNSAPDKSGLPSDRFSAERTGGSVSTLTIQRTQQEDSAVYLCASSLGGGGSYNEQFFGPGTRLTVL.